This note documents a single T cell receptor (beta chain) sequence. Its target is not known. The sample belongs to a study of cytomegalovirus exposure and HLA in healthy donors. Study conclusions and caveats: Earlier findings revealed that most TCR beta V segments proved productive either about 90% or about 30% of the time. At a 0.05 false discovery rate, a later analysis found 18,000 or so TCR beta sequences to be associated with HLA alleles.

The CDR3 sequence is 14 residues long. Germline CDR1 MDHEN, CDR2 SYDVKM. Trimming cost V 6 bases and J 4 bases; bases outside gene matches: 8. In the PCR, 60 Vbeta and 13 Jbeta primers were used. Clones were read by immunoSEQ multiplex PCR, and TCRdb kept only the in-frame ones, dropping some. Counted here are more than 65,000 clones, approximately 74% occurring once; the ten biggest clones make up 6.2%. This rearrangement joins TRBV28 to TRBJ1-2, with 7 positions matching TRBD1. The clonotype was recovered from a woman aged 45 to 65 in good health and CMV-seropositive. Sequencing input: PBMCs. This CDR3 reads CASRSGTVGYGYTF. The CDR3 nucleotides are TGTGCCAGCAGATCCGGGACAGTCGGCTATGGCTACACCTTC.